The 15 T cell receptor beta chains in this list originate from one sample, sequenced in a study of blood T cells in healthy people across ages. A J-beta primer mix and a sample-barcoded 5' primer were used in a second PCR of roughly 6 to 11 cycles. A single record per CDR3 protein comes from TCRdb applying MiXCR to the 5' RACE reads. In the table there are 270,000 or so distinct CDR3 sequences, 25% to 30% of which are singletons. Sequencing was performed on blood. These receptors all stem from a woman in her sixties or seventies in good health.

This clonotype showed up just a few times. The chain recombines TRBV4-2 with TRBJ1-3; possible D gene TRBD1, 5 bases. V lost 2 bases and J 9 bases, leaving 11 bases between the germline ends. Germline-derived CDR1 and CDR2 are LGHNA and YNFKEQ. The CDR3 is 13 residues long. In DNA form, the CDR3 reads TGTGCCAGCAGCCAACCCCCGGGGGGCACCATATATTTT. Its protein product is CASSQPPGGTIYF.

This clonotype was counted ten times or more. The chain links TRBV10-3 to TRBJ2-3, with TRBD1 identical over 7 bases. J was trimmed by 5 bases and V by 6 bases; bases with no gene match: 5. Germline values: CDR1 ENHRY, CDR2 SYGVKD. This CDR3 is built from 13 residues. CDR3 DNA sequence: TGTGCCATCAGGGGGGACAGCCGAGATACGCAGTATTTT. Protein product: CAIRGDSRDTQYF.

The V and J genes are TRBV7-9 and TRBJ2-1, with D possibly matching TRBD2 (6 bases). With 1 base removed from V and 6 bases from J, the gap between germline ends came to 19 bases. CDR1 and CDR2 from the germline V gene are SEHNR and FQNEAQ (reference sequence). The CDR3 totals 17 residues. The chain's CDR3 is CASSLVDSGGTLNEQFF. CDR3 nucleotide sequence: TGTGCCAGCAGCTTAGTAGATAGCGGAGGGACTCTCAATGAGCAGTTCTTC.

This clonotype was seen a few times. CDR3 loop: CAIAGGRAEAFF. CDR3 coding DNA: TGTGCCATCGCCGGGGGGCGAGCTGAAGCTTTCTTT. The V and J genes are TRBV28 and TRBJ1-1; a possible D gene is TRBD1 (6 bases). The CDR3 loop spans 12 amino acids. Trimming removed 10 bases at V and 6 bases at J, with 15 bases between. Germline V lookup: CDR1 MDHEN, CDR2 SYDVKM.

This clonotype was seen a handful of times. This chain joins TRBV5-1 and TRBJ2-1, with 8 bases that match TRBD1. Germline V gene sequence: CDR1 SGHRS, CDR2 YFSETQ. The CDR3 sequence is 15 residues long. The V gene end was trimmed by 4 bases and the J gene end by 7 bases; junction bases not matched to a gene: 10. The CDR3 reads CASSISQGAGNEQFF. CDR3 sequence (DNA): TGCGCCAGCAGCATAAGTCAGGGGGCCGGGAATGAGCAGTTCTTC.

The V and J genes are TRBV4-1 and TRBJ2-7; no clear D. CDR1 and CDR2 (germline): MGHRA, YSYEKL. Trimming stripped 4 bases from V and 0 bases from J, with 13 bases between. This CDR3 has 15 residues. Written as DNA, the CDR3 is TGCGCCAGCAGCCGAGGTACGGGCCTCTCCTACGAGCAGTACTTC. This sequence encodes CASSRGTGLSYEQYF.

This clonotype was found many times. The CDR3 nucleotides read TGTGCCAGCAGGGAGTACAGTGCCGAGCAGTACTTC. The encoded protein is CASREYSAEQYF. This rearrangement joins TRBV28 to TRBJ2-7; D remains ambiguous. The CDR3 has 12 amino acids. Germline V gene data show CDR1 as MDHEN and CDR2 as SYDVKM. V was trimmed by 6 bases and J by 6 bases, leaving 12 bases between them.

This clonotype was detected ten times or more. The V and J genes are TRBV4-1 and TRBJ2-5; the D is unclear. Trimming stripped 0 bases from V and 0 bases from J, with 8 bases between. The CDR3 extends over 15 amino acids. CDR1 and CDR2 from the germline V gene are MGHRA and YSYEKL. CDR3 in amino acids: CASSQDTSNQETQYF. Written as DNA, the CDR3 is TGCGCCAGCAGCCAAGATACCAGCAACCAAGAGACCCAGTACTTC.

This clonotype has more than one count but fewer than ten. The J gene is TRBJ2-5, the V gene TRBV28, with 9 bases lining up with TRBD1. The J call may be faulty, since TRBJ2-7 better matches the DNA end. The CDR3 is made up of 13 amino acids. Germline V lookup: CDR1 MDHEN, CDR2 SYDVKM. CDR3 DNA: TGTGCAGCCGGGACAGGGATTCCCTACGAGCAGTACTTC. Protein sequence: CAAGTGIPYEQYF.

The chain couples TRBV7-2 to TRBJ2-3, with a tentative D call TRBD2 (6 bases). CDR3 size: 16 residues. With 2 bases removed from V and 4 bases from J, the gap between germline ends came to 16 bases. Per germline, CDR1 SGHTA and CDR2 FQGNSA. The CDR3 is CASSLRGPSGADTQYF. The CDR3 bases are TGTGCCAGCAGCTTACGGGGCCCGTCGGGAGCAGATACGCAGTATTTT.

This chain uses TRBV4-2 with TRBJ2-5, with D maybe TRBD2 (6 bases). Near its end, the DNA agrees better with TRBJ2-7, so the J call may be wrong. The CDR3 contains 13 residues. The germline V gene encodes CDR1 LGHNA and CDR2 YNFKEQ. The CDR3: CASSLGTPDEQYF. CDR3 coding DNA: TGTGCCAGCAGCCTTGGGACTCCAGACGAGCAGTACTTC.

The genes are TRBV20-1 and TRBJ2-7, with 8 bases matching TRBD2. Germline V gives CDR1 DFQATT, CDR2 SNEGSKA (reference sequence). Unmatched junction bases numbered 9, after V lost 5 bases and J lost 3 bases. The CDR3 runs 14 residues. CDR3 loop: CSAGSTGGFYEQYF. In nucleotides, the CDR3 is TGCAGTGCTGGTAGCACGGGAGGGTTCTACGAGCAGTACTTC.

This clonotype turned up a few times. The junction does not match germline at one end; this may be a read error. This chain links TRBV7-9 with TRBJ2-7; D might be TRBD1 or TRBD2, each matching 6 bases. This CDR3 has 13 residues. Germline values: CDR1 SEHNR, CDR2 FQNEAQ (reference sequence). CDR3 in DNA: TGTGCCAGCAGCCCTAGGGGGGAATACGGGCAGTACTTC. The encoded protein is CASSPRGEYGQYF.

V gene TRBV28 combines with J gene TRBJ2-7; TRBD2 aligns across 7 bases. With V trimmed by 7 bases and J by 4 bases, 16 bases remained unmatched. Germline CDR1 reads MDHEN; CDR2 reads SYDVKM. The CDR3 extends over 16 amino acids. As DNA, the CDR3 is TGTGCCAGCAAGTCCGGCTCCAGCGGGGCGGGGTACGAGCAGTACTTC. Amino acid sequence: CASKSGSSGAGYEQYF.

The V gene is TRBV5-5, the J gene TRBJ1-1; possibly TRBD1 for D (5 bases). CDR3 length equals 14 residues. V shed 4 bases and J shed 4 bases, with 14 bases lying between them. The germline V gene encodes CDR1 SGHKS and CDR2 YYEKEE (reference sequence). In DNA form, the CDR3 reads TGTGCCAGCAGCCCCTTTAGCGGGGGCACTGAAGCTTTCTTT. Translating gives CASSPFSGGTEAFF.